The 27 T cell receptor beta chains listed next were all sequenced from one sample in a study of Graves' ophthalmopathy and Graves' hyperthyroidism. Researchers took RNA transcripts and amplified TCR beta CDR3 regions from them. RT-PCR with HTBI primers came first, then second-round multiplex PCR. TCRdb passed the multiplex PCR reads through MiXCR, listing each CDR3 protein once. In the table there are about 740,000 distinct CDR3 sequences, 40% of which are singletons. The sequenced material came from peripheral blood. These receptors all come from an adult man with Graves' ophthalmopathy.

V gene TRBV2 combines with J gene TRBJ1-6; possible D gene TRBD1, 5 bases. The CDR3 has 14 amino acids. Germline CDR1 and CDR2: SNHLY and FYNNEI. Trimming took 8 bases from V and 14 from J, leaving 22 bases between them. CDR3: CASRGLGESSTLHF. The DNA of the CDR3 is TGTGCCAGCCGGGGACTTGGCGAATCTTCGACCCTCCACTTT.

V gene TRBV3-1 combines with J gene TRBJ1-1; TRBD1 matches at 8 bases. V lost 2 bases and J lost 11; bases outside the gene matches: 10. The CDR3 loop spans 14 amino acids. Germline loops: CDR1 LGHDT, CDR2 YNNKEL (reference sequence). CDR3: CASSQLMDRVDAFF. In nucleotides, the CDR3 is TGTGCCAGCAGCCAACTAATGGACAGGGTTGATGCTTTCTTT.

This clonotype showed up just a few times. This chain connects TRBV7-3 to TRBJ2-5; weak D call: TRBD2 (5 bases). The germline CDR1 and CDR2 sequences are SGHTA and FQGTGA. The CDR3 is 17 residues long. V lost 3 bases and J lost 4, with 21 bases in between. CDR3 nucleotide sequence: TGTGCCAGCAGCTTCATGGACCTAGACTACGCCCGAGAGACCCAGTACTTC. Translating gives CASSFMDLDYARETQYF.

This clonotype has more than one count but fewer than ten. The chain employs TRBV6-5 and TRBJ2-5, with 8 bases lining up with TRBD1. V lost 0 bases to trimming and J lost 5 bases; unmatched junction nucleotides: 5. Per the germline V gene, CDR1 is MNHEY and CDR2 is SVGAGI. This CDR3 region has 15 residues. CDR3 protein: CASSYSRQGYETQYF. The CDR3 bases are TGTGCCAGCAGTTACTCGAGACAGGGGTATGAGACCCAGTACTTC.

Comment on this clonotype: A much larger clone is a single base away; this may be a read error. This chain connects TRBV7-9 to TRBJ1-4; D is ambiguous. Germline V CDR1 and CDR2: SEHNR, FQNEAQ (reference sequence). The CDR3 loop spans 12 amino acids. Trimming cost V 5 bases and J 8 bases, with 9 bases left between them. The CDR3 region is CASSPGPEKLFF. The CDR3 nucleotides are TGTGCCAGCAGCCCCGGTCCGGAAAAACTGTTTTTT.

J is TRBJ2-5 and V is TRBV15, with D possibly being TRBD2 (5 bases). CDR3 length: 15 residues. The V gene lost 0 bases and the J gene lost 7 bases, with 15 bases spanning the gap. Per the germline V gene, CDR1 is LNHNV and CDR2 is YYDKDF (reference sequence). DNA for the CDR3: TGTGCCACCAGCAGAGAAGCCGCAGCCGAGGGGACCCAGTACTTC. Residues: CATSREAAAEGTQYF.

This sequence joins TRBV24-1 and TRBJ1-4; a possible D gene is TRBD1 (5 bases). The CDR3 is 15 residues long. Trimming left V 5 bases short and J 6 bases short, with 15 bases between. Germline V gene data show CDR1 as KGHDR and CDR2 as SFDVKD. The CDR3 region is CATSAVRDGDEKLFF. The CDR3 bases are TGTGCCACCAGTGCCGTCCGGGACGGGGATGAAAAACTGTTTTTT.

Only a few counts were recorded for this clonotype. V gene TRBV7-9 combines with J gene TRBJ2-2; D ambiguous. V was cut by 5 bases and J by 2 bases, with 12 bases left in between. The CDR3 extends over 15 amino acids. Per germline, CDR1 SEHNR and CDR2 FQNEAQ (reference sequence). The CDR3 sequence: CASSQASTNTGELFF. DNA for the CDR3: TGTGCCAGCAGCCAAGCCTCCACTAACACCGGGGAGCTGTTTTTT.

The chain joins TRBV4-2 to TRBJ2-7; 15 bases are shared with TRBD2. With V trimmed by 8 bases and J by 0 bases, 11 bases remained unmatched. Germline-derived CDR1 and CDR2 are LGHNA and YNFKEQ. The CDR3 totals 18 residues. This CDR3 reads CASSPGLAGGPSSYEQYF. The CDR3 bases are TGTGCCAGCTCACCCGGACTAGCGGGAGGGCCCAGCTCCTACGAGCAGTACTTC.

J is TRBJ1-6 and V is TRBV15; D is unclear. V lost 0 bases to trimming and J lost 0 bases, with 3 bases between them. The CDR3 loop spans 15 amino acids. Per germline, CDR1 LNHNV and CDR2 YYDKDF (reference sequence). CDR3 sequence reads: CATSRDSSYNSPLHF. The CDR3 nucleotides are TGTGCCACCAGCAGAGACAGCTCCTATAATTCACCCCTCCACTTT.

This clonotype was observed at least ten times. This chain links TRBV10-3 with TRBJ1-2; maybe TRBD1 (5 bases). Germline V gene data show CDR1 as ENHRY and CDR2 as SYGVKD. Trimming took off 3 bases at V and 1 base at J, with 18 bases between the two ends. This CDR3 contains 17 residues. The CDR3 coding sequence is TGTGCCATCAGTGAACAAGGGACGGTGTCTTATAACTATGGCTACACCTTC. Translated: CAISEQGTVSYNYGYTF.

This clonotype was seen only a few times. The chain joins TRBV29-1 to TRBJ2-7; 14 nucleotides match TRBD2. The length of the CDR3 is 16 residues. The V gene end was trimmed by 2 bases and the J gene end by 2 bases; junction bases not matched to a gene: 5. Germline loops: CDR1 SQVTM, CDR2 ANQGSEA. In nucleotides, the CDR3 is TGCAGCGTTGAAACGGGACTAGCGGGAGCCCCCTACGAGCAGTACTTC. Its translation is CSVETGLAGAPYEQYF.

The rearrangement links TRBV25-1 to TRBJ2-2; 8 bases line up with TRBD2. The CDR3 is 15 amino acids. V shed 5 bases and J 7 bases; nucleotides not matched to a gene: 9. CDR1 MGHDK and CDR2 SYGVNS come from the germline V gene. DNA for the CDR3: TGTGCCAGCAGTACCGGGACTAGTTACTTCGGGGAGCTGTTTTTT. It yields the protein CASSTGTSYFGELFF.

This rearrangement joins TRBV10-3 to TRBJ1-4; TRBD1 might be the D (5 bases). Germline CDR1 and CDR2: ENHRY and SYGVKD. This CDR3 contains 15 residues. Trimming left V 4 bases short and J 7 bases short, with 16 bases between. The CDR3 coding sequence is TGTGCCATCAGTGCGGCGGGACCCGTGGGTGAAAAACTGTTTTTT. It encodes CAISAAGPVGEKLFF.

The rearrangement links TRBV20-1 to TRBJ2-7, with TRBD2 identical over 8 bases. Trimming cost V 6 bases and J 1 base; bases outside gene matches: 5. From germline, CDR1 is DFQATT and CDR2 SNEGSKA (reference sequence). The CDR3 totals 13 residues. The CDR3: CSADSGGSYEQYF. CDR3 DNA: TGCAGTGCCGACTCGGGAGGGTCCTACGAGCAGTACTTC.

This chain joins TRBV7-2 and TRBJ2-5; D is perhaps TRBD2 (6 bases). The CDR3 totals 16 residues. Germline CDR1 and CDR2: SGHTA and FQGNSA. V was shortened by 3 bases and J by 5 bases, with 19 bases between the two germline ends. The DNA for the CDR3 is TGTGCCAGCAGCTTCAGACTAGTGGGAGGCGGGGAGACCCAGTACTTC. Translation: CASSFRLVGGGETQYF.

This clonotype has more than one count but fewer than ten. V is TRBV10-3 and J is TRBJ2-5; D not certain. Germline loops: CDR1 ENHRY, CDR2 SYGVKD. The V end lost 10 bases, the J end lost 1 base, and 13 bases lay between the germline ends. There are 13 residues in the CDR3. As DNA, the CDR3 is TGTGCCAGCGTCCCCGCAACCCAAGAGACCCAGTACTTC. Protein sequence: CASVPATQETQYF.

The chain couples TRBV20-1 to TRBJ1-4; tentative D call: TRBD1 (6 bases). Germline loops: CDR1 DFQATT, CDR2 SNEGSKA (reference sequence). CDR3 length: 13 residues. Trimming shortened V by 3 bases and J by 3 bases, and 8 bases separated the two germline ends. The CDR3 region has the DNA TGCAGTGCTAGCCCAGGGGCTAATGAAAAACTGTTTTTT. Protein sequence: CSASPGANEKLFF.

Details on this clonotype: One base away lies a much larger clone, so this may be a sequencing read error. The chain is built from TRBV7-3 and TRBJ2-2; D possibly corresponds to TRBD2 (5 bases). The CDR3 spans 14 residues. The germline V gene encodes CDR1 SGHTA and CDR2 FQGTGA. CDR3 in amino acids: CASSLMSSTGELLF. The CDR3 DNA reads as TGTGCCAGCAGCTTAATGAGTAGCACCGGGGAGCTGCTTTTT.

This clonotype was counted many times. The chain joins TRBV2 to TRBJ1-1; D might be TRBD1 (6 bases). The CDR3 covers 15 residues. Trimming shortened V by 4 bases and J by 6 bases, and 18 bases separated the two germline ends. Germline V gene data show CDR1 as SNHLY and CDR2 as FYNNEI. CDR3 residues: CASSVSGGAGSEAFF. The CDR3 nucleotides read TGTGCCAGCAGTGTGTCGGGGGGCGCAGGTTCTGAAGCTTTCTTT.

The chain links TRBV19 to TRBJ2-2; TRBD1 might be the D (6 bases). The germline V and J ends were trimmed by 6 bases and 4 bases, with 12 bases remaining between them. Per the germline V gene, CDR1 is LNHDA and CDR2 is SQIVND (reference sequence). The CDR3 has 14 amino acids. The CDR3 DNA is TGTGCCAGTAGGAACAGGGTGCGCACCGGGGAGCTGTTTTTT. It yields the protein CASRNRVRTGELFF.

The chain couples TRBV29-1 to TRBJ1-4, with 9 nucleotides matching TRBD1. The CDR3 spans 10 residues. Losses at the gene ends were 8 bases for V and 10 bases for J; bases not matched to a gene: 2. In germline, CDR1 is SQVTM, CDR2 ANQGSEA. In nucleotides, the CDR3 is TGCAGCCGGACAGGGGTAAAACTGTTTTTT. Its translation: CSRTGVKLFF.

CDR3 amino acids: CASSSGGTGVTYEQYV. The CDR3 DNA reads as TGTGCCAGCAGCTCAGGGGGGACAGGGGTAACCTACGAGCAGTACGTC. V gene TRBV7-2 combines with J gene TRBJ2-7; TRBD1 agrees at 10 bases. The CDR3 has 16 residues. Trimming took 4 bases from V and 2 from J; bases not matched to a gene: 8. The germline V gene has CDR1 SGHTA and CDR2 FQGNSA.

The chain carries TRBV24-1 and TRBJ1-5; 9 bases match TRBD1. In germline, CDR1 is KGHDR, CDR2 SFDVKD. The CDR3 runs to 15 residues. The trim removed 5 bases at V and 5 bases at J, leaving 6 bases unmatched. The CDR3 loop is CATSARTGVDQPQHF. CDR3 sequence (DNA): TGTGCCACCAGTGCTAGGACAGGGGTAGATCAGCCCCAGCATTTT.

The rearrangement joins TRBV10-3 to TRBJ2-7, with D possibly matching TRBD1 (6 bases). This CDR3 contains 15 residues. CDR1 is ENHRY, CDR2 SYGVKD, per germline. Between the trimmed V and J ends, which lost 10 bases and 3 bases, there was a span of 22 bases. The CDR3 DNA reads TGTGCCAGCAGCTCCGCGGCAGGGGTTCGCTACGAGCAGTACTTC. As protein: CASSSAAGVRYEQYF.

This chain connects TRBV9 to TRBJ2-7; possible D gene TRBD2, 7 bases. V was cut by 3 bases and J by 5 bases, with 15 bases left in between. Germline V gives CDR1 SGDLS, CDR2 YYNGEE. The CDR3 covers 14 residues. Written as DNA, the CDR3 is TGTGCCAGCAGCGAAGGGGGGGTCGGTAACGAGCAGTACTTC. The encoded protein is CASSEGGVGNEQYF.

This clonotype has more than one count but fewer than ten. The rearrangement uses TRBV7-2 and TRBJ2-7, with a tentative D call TRBD1 (6 bases). Trimming pared 4 bases from V and 1 base from J, leaving 20 bases between. The CDR3 sequence is 17 residues long. The germline CDR1 and CDR2 sequences are SGHTA and FQGNSA. The CDR3 protein is CASSSFPSGVESYEQYF. DNA of the CDR3: TGTGCCAGCAGCTCCTTCCCTTCAGGGGTAGAATCCTACGAGCAGTACTTC.